These T cell receptor beta chains were read from a single sample in a study of blood T cells in healthy people across ages. In TCRdb, the 5' RACE reads were re-called with MiXCR into one record per CDR3 protein. The data show around 2 million distinct CDR3 sequences, roughly 43% seen once. Sequenced sample: blood. The receptor set was obtained from a human donor in good health. Both conserved end residues are trimmed from each CDR3. Fields, in order: J gene, V gene, CDR3 protein.

j_call: TRBJ2-1
v_call: TRBV20-1
cdr3_aa: SARYRVDEQF

j_call: TRBJ1-2
v_call: TRBV4-3
cdr3_aa: ASSQGGGMNYGYT

j_call: TRBJ2-6
v_call: TRBV28
cdr3_aa: ASSFLSGANVLT

j_call: TRBJ1-4
v_call: TRBV3-1
cdr3_aa: ASSQSPTSLV

j_call: TRBJ1-2
v_call: TRBV7-9
cdr3_aa: ASSKDRDRYGYT

j_call: TRBJ2-3
v_call: TRBV28
cdr3_aa: ASSLQGLTTDTQY

j_call: TRBJ1-2
v_call: TRBV18
cdr3_aa: ASSPTTGDNYGYT

j_call: TRBJ2-1
v_call: TRBV27
cdr3_aa: ASKLAHGGALNEQF

j_call: TRBJ1-1
v_call: TRBV5-1
cdr3_aa: ASSPGDTEAF

j_call: TRBJ2-1
v_call: TRBV20-1
cdr3_aa: SARLPLNEQF

j_call: TRBJ1-1
v_call: TRBV5-1
cdr3_aa: ATSQFMNTEAF

j_call: TRBJ2-7
v_call: TRBV16
cdr3_aa: ASRPSTAEGEQY

j_call: TRBJ1-4
v_call: TRBV25-1
cdr3_aa: ASRQGGLYEKLF

j_call: TRBJ2-5
v_call: TRBV28
cdr3_aa: ASSSAWGGFWTQY

j_call: TRBJ2-7
v_call: TRBV27
cdr3_aa: ASSLLGLAGGIYEQY

j_call: TRBJ1-2
v_call: TRBV29-1
cdr3_aa: SVEELGQGRKNYGYT